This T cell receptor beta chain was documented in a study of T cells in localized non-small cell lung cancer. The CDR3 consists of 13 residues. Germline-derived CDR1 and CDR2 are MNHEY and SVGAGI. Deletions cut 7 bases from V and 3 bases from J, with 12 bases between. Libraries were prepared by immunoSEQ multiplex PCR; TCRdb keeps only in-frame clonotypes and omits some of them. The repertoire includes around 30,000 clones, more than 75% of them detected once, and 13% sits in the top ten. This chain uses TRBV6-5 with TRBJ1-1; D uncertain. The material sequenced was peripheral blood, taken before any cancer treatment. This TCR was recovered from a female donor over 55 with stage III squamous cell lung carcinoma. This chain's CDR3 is CASTRYVDTEAFF. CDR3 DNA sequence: TGTGCCAGCACCCGGTACGTGGACACTGAAGCTTTCTTT.